The present TCR beta chain was sequenced within a study of neoadjuvant anti-PD-1 for oral cavity cancer. Overall study context: Around day 43, patients without progression received a fourth nivolumab dose before surgery.

V lost 3 bases to trimming and J lost 8 bases, with 15 bases between them. The germline V gene encodes CDR1 SGDLS and CDR2 YYNGEE. CDR3 length equals 14 residues. Profiling relied on immunoSEQ multiplex PCR, and the TCRdb table lists in-frame clones only, not all of them. The sample includes around 17,000 clones, about 68% of them seen just once. The rearrangement joins TRBV9 to TRBJ1-5, with D possibly TRBD1 on 6 matching bases. Sequenced material: PBMCs, taken before nivolumab (anti-PD-1) treatment. The clonotype was recovered from a person between 35 and 79 years old with oral cavity squamous cell carcinoma. The CDR3 loop reads CASSAGQTTEPQHF. CDR3 in DNA: TGTGCCAGCAGCGCCGGACAGACCACAGAGCCCCAGCATTTT. The whole variable domain, remainder taken from reference TRBV9 and TRBJ1-5, is DSGVTQTPKHLITATGQRVTLRCSPRSGDLSVYWYQQSLDQGLQFLIQYYNGEERAKGNILERFSAQQFPDLHSELNLSSLELGDSALYFCASSAGQTTEPQHFGDGTRLSIL.